The 8 T cell receptor beta chains reported below all come from one sample, sequenced in a study of CD8+ T cells in alopecia areata. Treatment reported: oral pan-JAK inhibitor, 5-10 mg twice daily. Following RNA extraction, reverse transcription yielded cDNA that acted as the sequencing template. The repertoire was sequenced with immunoSEQ multiplex PCR; TCRdb's copy has only in-frame clones and lacks some. The data hold about 120,000 clones, with about 54% observed a single time. The specimen was CD8+ T cells sorted from blood, collected at week 4, from a patient treated with tofacitinib. These receptors were collected from a human donor with alopecia areata.

The CDR3 DNA reads TGTGCCTGGATTGAAGGGTTGGCTTTCTTT. It specifies CAWIEGLAFF. V and J are TRBV30 and TRBJ1-1; no clear D. This CDR3 has 10 residues. Germline V gene lookup returns CDR1 GTSNPN and CDR2 SVGIG (reference sequence). V was pared by 4 bases and J by 11 bases, with 11 bases between.

V is TRBV9 and J is TRBJ1-1; weak D call: TRBD1 (5 bases). The CDR3 is made up of 16 amino acids. CDR1 and CDR2 from the germline V gene are SGDLS and YYNGEE. Trimming shortened V by 0 bases and J by 6 bases, and 18 bases separated the two germline ends. CDR3 nucleotide sequence: TGTGCCAGCAGCGTAGGGGGCAGGGATGAACCCCCTGAAGCTTTCTTT. Its translation is CASSVGGRDEPPEAFF.

This clone was observed a few times. The chain has TRBV7-8 and TRBJ2-7, with D perhaps matching TRBD2 (5 bases). Germline CDR1 SGHVS, CDR2 FQNEAQ. The CDR3 extends over 12 amino acids. Between the trimmed V and J ends, which lost 5 bases and 11 bases, there was a span of 16 bases. The CDR3 region has the DNA TGTGCCAGCAGCCACCCTGGGCTCGGGGAGTACTTC. Protein product: CASSHPGLGEYF. The whole variable domain, remainder taken from reference TRBV7-8 and TRBJ2-7, is GAGVSQSPRYKVAKRGQDVALRCDPISGHVSLFWYQQALGQGPEFLTYFQNEAQLDKSGLPSDRFFAERPEGSVSTLKIQRTQQEDSAVYLCASSHPGLGEYFGPGTRLTVT.

This chain connects TRBV30 to TRBJ1-3; D unclear. The CDR3 has 13 amino acids. Trimming shortened V by 5 bases and J by 3 bases, and 11 bases separated the two germline ends. The germline gives CDR1 GTSNPN, CDR2 SVGIG (reference sequence). The CDR3 DNA reads as TGTGCCTGGGCGGCCGTAAGTGGAAACACCATATATTTT. It specifies CAWAAVSGNTIYF.

This chain joins TRBV30 and TRBJ2-7; 7 bases match TRBD1. This CDR3 is built from 14 residues. Looked up from germline, CDR1 is GTSNPN and CDR2 is SVGIG (reference sequence). The junction had 5 bases not matched to a gene; V was cut back by 2 bases and J by 1 base. CDR3 in DNA: TGTGCCTGGAGTAGCGGCAGGGGGTCCTACGAGCAGTACTTC. It codes for CAWSSGRGSYEQYF.

This clone occurred a few times. This chain uses TRBV29-1 with TRBJ2-7, with TRBD1 matching over 7 bases. Germline assignment: CDR1 SQVTM and CDR2 ANQGSEA. Unmatched junction bases numbered 2, after V lost 5 bases and J lost 1 base. CDR3 length: 12 residues. This CDR3 is CSVMTGSYEQYF. The DNA of the CDR3 is TGCAGCGTTATGACAGGGTCCTACGAGCAGTACTTC.

Only a few counts were recorded for this clone. This chain links TRBV30 with TRBJ2-7; the match to TRBD1 covers 8 bases. The germline V gene encodes CDR1 GTSNPN and CDR2 SVGIG (reference sequence). This CDR3 spans 12 amino acids. Trimming at V came to 4 bases and at J to 6 bases, leaving 5 bases not matched to a gene. Here the CDR3 reads CAWNSGGGEQYF. CDR3 bases: TGTGCCTGGAACTCAGGGGGCGGCGAGCAGTACTTC.

This clone has only a few counts. Other DNA sequences in the same sample also yield this CDR3. The chain employs TRBV29-1 and TRBJ2-1; weak D call: TRBD2 (6 bases). V lost 6 bases, J lost 7 bases, and 10 bases lay in between. CDR1 is SQVTM, CDR2 ANQGSEA, per germline. This CDR3 region has 11 residues. The CDR3 loop reads CSVELANEQFF. The CDR3 DNA follows: TGCAGCGTAGAACTAGCTAATGAGCAGTTCTTC.